This T cell receptor (beta chain) was sequenced during a study of T cell repertoires in cytomegalovirus infection. The CDR3 contains 15 residues. The germline gives CDR1 SNHLY, CDR2 FYNNEI. Trimming stripped 4 bases from V and 0 bases from J, with 12 bases between. This clonotype was picked up many times. One entry per CDR3 protein results from TCRdb running MiXCR on the reads. The data contain around 230,000 distinct CDR3 sequences, about 5.9% of them singletons. The receptor was isolated from a human donor in good health (CMV status not recorded). Some clones in this sample may be carry-over from other donors' samples. Specimen: PBMCs. The V gene is TRBV2, the J gene TRBJ1-1; no clear D. The CDR3 DNA follows: TGTGCCAGCAGTGCAGGCAGAGCCATGAACACTGAAGCTTTCTTT. Amino acids: CASSAGRAMNTEAFF. Variable domain in full (rest from reference TRBV2 and TRBJ1-1): EPEVTQTPSHQVTQMGQEVILRCVPISNHLYFYWYRQILGQKVEFLVSFYNNEISEKSEIFDDQFSVERPDGSNFTLKIRSTKLEDSAMYFCASSAGRAMNTEAFFGQGTRLTVV.